Here is one TCR beta chain with its context. The V end lost 7 bases, the J end lost 2 bases, and 14 bases lay between the germline ends. The CDR3 has 13 residues. CDR1 is SQVTM and CDR2 is ANQGSEA in the germline V gene. In the original analysis: For nucleated cells, counts were estimated from reference gene primer amplification. Measured with immunoSEQ multiplex PCR; TCRdb has only the in-frame clones, and not every one. From that table come the V and J calls and clone size; the DNA was used to work out D and trimming. Here the sample spans over 200,000 clones, 83% being singletons. The data derive from a study of blood T cell repertoires in COVID-19. Study in general: The study drew acute and convalescent COVID-19 samples from the United States, Italy and Spain. The cDNA or gDNA used as material had been derived from T cells, B-cell-depleted T cells, or PBMCs.

Sequences were obtained from peripheral blood. This sequence joins TRBV29-1 and TRBJ1-2; a weak D match, TRBD1 (5 bases). This receptor was taken from a woman between 70 and 85 years old with active or convalescent COVID-19. The CDR3 is CSALQGRNYGYTF. The CDR3 nucleotides read TGCAGCGCCCTCCAGGGCAGAAACTATGGCTACACCTTC.